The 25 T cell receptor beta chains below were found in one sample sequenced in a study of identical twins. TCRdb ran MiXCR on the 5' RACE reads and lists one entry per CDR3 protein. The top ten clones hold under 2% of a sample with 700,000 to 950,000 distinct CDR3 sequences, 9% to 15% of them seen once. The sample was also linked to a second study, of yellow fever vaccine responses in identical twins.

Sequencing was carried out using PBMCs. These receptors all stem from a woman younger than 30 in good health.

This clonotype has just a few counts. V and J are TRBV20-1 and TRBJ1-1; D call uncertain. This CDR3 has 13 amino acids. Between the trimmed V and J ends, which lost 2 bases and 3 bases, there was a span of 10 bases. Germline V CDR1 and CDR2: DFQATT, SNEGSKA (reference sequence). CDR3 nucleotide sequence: TGCAGTGCTAGATGGAACACCGACACTGAAGCTTTCTTT. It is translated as CSARWNTDTEAFF.

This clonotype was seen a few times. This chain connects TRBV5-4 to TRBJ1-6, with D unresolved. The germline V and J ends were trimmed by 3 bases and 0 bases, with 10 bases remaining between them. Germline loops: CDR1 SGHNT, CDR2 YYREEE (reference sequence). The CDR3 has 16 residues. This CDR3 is CASSSAVSSYNSPLHF. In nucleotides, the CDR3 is TGTGCCAGCAGCTCTGCAGTTAGCTCCTATAATTCACCCCTCCACTTT.

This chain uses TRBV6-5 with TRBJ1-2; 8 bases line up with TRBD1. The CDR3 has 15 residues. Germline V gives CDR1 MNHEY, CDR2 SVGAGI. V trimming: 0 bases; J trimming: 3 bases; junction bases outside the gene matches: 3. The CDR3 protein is CASSYSTGVYYGYTF. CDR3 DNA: TGTGCCAGCAGTTACTCGACAGGGGTTTACTATGGCTACACCTTC.

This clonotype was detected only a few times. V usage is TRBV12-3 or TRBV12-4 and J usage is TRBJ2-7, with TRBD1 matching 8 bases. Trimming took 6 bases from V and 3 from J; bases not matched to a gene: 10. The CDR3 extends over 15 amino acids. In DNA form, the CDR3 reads TGTGCCAGCAGCTCGGGGACAGGCCTTTTCTACGAGCAGTACTTC. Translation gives CASSSGTGLFYEQYF.

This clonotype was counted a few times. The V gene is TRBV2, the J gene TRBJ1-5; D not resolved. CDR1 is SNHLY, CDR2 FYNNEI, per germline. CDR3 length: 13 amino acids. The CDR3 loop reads CATKPELNQPQHF. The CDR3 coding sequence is TGTGCAACCAAGCCCGAGCTAAATCAGCCCCAGCATTTT.

CDR3 residues: CSARRPATGLVRNEQFF. In DNA form, the CDR3 reads TGCAGTGCTAGAAGACCCGCGACTGGGCTGGTGAGAAATGAGCAGTTCTTC. This chain uses TRBV20-1 with TRBJ2-1, with no clear D. This CDR3 contains 17 residues. V lost 2 bases, J lost 7 bases, and 24 bases lay in between. Germline CDR1 and CDR2: DFQATT and SNEGSKA (reference sequence).

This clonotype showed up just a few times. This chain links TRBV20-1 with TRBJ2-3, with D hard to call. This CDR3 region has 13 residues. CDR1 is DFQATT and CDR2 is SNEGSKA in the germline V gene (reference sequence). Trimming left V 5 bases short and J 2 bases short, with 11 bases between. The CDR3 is CSAPDPTTDTQYF. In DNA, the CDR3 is TGCAGTGCTCCCGACCCCACCACAGATACGCAGTATTTT.

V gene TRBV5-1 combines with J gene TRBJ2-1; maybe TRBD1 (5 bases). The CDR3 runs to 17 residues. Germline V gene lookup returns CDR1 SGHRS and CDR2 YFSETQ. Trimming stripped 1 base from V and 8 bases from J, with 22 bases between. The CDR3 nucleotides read TGCGCCAGCAGCTTGTCCGCCCAGGGTAGGCTCCCATATGAGCAGTTCTTC. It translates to CASSLSAQGRLPYEQFF.

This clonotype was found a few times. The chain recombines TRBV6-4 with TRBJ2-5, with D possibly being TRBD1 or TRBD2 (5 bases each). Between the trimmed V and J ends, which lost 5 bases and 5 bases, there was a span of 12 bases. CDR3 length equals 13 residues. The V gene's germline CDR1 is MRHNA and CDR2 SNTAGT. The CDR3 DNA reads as TGTGCCAGCAGTAGCGGAGAGGGGGAGACCCAGTACTTC. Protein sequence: CASSSGEGETQYF.

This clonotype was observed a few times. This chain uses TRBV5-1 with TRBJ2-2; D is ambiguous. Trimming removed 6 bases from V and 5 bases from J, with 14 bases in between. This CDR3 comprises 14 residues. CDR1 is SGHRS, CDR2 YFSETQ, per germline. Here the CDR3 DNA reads TGCGCCAGCACTATTTTACTTGAAACCGGGGAGCTGTTTTTT. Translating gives CASTILLETGELFF.

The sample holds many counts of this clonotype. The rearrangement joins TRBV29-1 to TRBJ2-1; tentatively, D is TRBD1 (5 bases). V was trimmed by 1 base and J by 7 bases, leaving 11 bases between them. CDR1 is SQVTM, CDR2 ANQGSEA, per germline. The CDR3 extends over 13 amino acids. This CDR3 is CSVEADTWNEQFF. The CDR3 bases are TGCAGCGTTGAAGCGGACACATGGAATGAGCAGTTCTTC.

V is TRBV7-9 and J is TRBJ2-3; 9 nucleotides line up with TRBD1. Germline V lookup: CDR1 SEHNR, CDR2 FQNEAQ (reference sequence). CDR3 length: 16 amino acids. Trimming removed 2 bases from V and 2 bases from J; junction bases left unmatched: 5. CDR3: CASSLSGTGPTDTQYF. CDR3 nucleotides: TGTGCCAGCAGCTTATCAGGGACAGGGCCCACAGATACGCAGTATTTT.

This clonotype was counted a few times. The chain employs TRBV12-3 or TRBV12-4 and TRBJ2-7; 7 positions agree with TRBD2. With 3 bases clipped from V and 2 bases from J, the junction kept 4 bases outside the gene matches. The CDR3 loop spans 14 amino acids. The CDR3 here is CASSFVGGPYEQYF. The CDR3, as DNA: TGTGCCAGCAGTTTCGTGGGAGGGCCCTACGAGCAGTACTTC.

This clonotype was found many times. The CDR3, as DNA: TGCAGCGCAACCCACACTGAAGCTTTCTTT. It encodes CSATHTEAFF. This chain connects TRBV29-1 to TRBJ1-1; D not resolved. Germline values: CDR1 SQVTM, CDR2 ANQGSEA. V was shortened by 7 bases and J by 3 bases, with 6 bases between the two germline ends. This CDR3 is 10 amino acids long.

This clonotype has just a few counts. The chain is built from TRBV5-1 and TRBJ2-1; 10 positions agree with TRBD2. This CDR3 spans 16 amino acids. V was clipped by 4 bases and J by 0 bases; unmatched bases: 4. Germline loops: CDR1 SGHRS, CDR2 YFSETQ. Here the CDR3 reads CASSSSGGNSYNEQFF. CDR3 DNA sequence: TGCGCCAGCAGCAGTAGCGGGGGGAACTCCTACAATGAGCAGTTCTTC.

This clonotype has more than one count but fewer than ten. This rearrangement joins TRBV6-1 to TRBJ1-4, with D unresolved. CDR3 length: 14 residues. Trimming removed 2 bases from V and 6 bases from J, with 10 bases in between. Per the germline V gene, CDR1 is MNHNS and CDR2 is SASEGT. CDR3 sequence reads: CASSEISPYEKLFF. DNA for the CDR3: TGTGCCAGCAGTGAAATATCCCCGTATGAAAAACTGTTTTTT.

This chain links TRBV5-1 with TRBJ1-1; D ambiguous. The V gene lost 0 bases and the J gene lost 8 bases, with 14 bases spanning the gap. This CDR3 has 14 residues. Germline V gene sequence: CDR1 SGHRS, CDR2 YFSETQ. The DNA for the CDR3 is TGCGCCAGCAGCTTGGTGGGAGGGAACCCCGAAGCTTTCTTT. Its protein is CASSLVGGNPEAFF. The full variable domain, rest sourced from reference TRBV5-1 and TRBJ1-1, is KAGVTQTPRYLIKTRGQQVTLSCSPISGHRSVSWYQQTPGQGLQFLFEYFSETQRNKGNFPGRFSGRQFSNSRSEMNVSTLELGDSALYLCASSLVGGNPEAFFGQGTRLTVV.

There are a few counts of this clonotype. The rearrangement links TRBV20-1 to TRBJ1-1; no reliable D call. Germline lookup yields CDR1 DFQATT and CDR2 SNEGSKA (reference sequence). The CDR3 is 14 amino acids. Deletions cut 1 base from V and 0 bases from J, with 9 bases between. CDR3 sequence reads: CSARGGKVNTEAFF. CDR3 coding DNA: TGCAGTGCTAGAGGGGGAAAGGTGAACACTGAAGCTTTCTTT.

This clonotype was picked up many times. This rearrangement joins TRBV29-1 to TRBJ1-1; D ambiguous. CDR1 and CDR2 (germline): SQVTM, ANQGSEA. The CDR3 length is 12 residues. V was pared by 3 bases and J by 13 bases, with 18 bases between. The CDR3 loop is CSVEFAGSMVFF. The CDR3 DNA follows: TGCAGCGTTGAGTTCGCGGGATCGATGGTTTTCTTT. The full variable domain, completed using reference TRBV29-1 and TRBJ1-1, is SAVISQKPSRDICQRGTSLTIQCQVDSQVTMMFWYRQQPGQSLTLIATANQGSEATYESGFVIDKFPISRPNLTFSTLTVSNMSPEDSSIYLCSVEFAGSMVFFGQGTRLTVV.

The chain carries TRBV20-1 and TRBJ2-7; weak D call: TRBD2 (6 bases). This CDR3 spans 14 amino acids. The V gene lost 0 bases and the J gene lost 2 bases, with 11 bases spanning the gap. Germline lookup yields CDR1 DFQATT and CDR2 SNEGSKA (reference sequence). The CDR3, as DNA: TGCAGTGCTAGAGATCCTCGGGGGACCTACGAGCAGTACGTC. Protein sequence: CSARDPRGTYEQYV.

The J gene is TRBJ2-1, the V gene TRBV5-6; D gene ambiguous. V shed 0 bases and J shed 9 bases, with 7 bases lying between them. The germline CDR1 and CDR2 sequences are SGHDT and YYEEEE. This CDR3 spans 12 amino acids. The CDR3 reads CASSLVTLEQFF. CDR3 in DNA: TGTGCCAGCAGCTTGGTCACCCTTGAGCAGTTCTTC.

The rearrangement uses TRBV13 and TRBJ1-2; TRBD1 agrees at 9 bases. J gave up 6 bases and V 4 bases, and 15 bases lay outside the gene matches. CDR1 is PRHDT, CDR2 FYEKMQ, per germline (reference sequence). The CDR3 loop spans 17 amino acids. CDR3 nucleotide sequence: TGTGCCAGCAGCTCACTCAATTCCGGGACAGGGATCAATGGCTACACCTTC. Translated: CASSSLNSGTGINGYTF.

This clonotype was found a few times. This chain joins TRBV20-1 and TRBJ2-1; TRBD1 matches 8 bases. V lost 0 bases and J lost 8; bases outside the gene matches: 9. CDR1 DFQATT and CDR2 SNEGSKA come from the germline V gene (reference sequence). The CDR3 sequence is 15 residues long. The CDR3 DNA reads TGCAGTGCTAGAGATTTGGCAGGGGGCGCGGATGAGCAGTTCTTC. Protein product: CSARDLAGGADEQFF.

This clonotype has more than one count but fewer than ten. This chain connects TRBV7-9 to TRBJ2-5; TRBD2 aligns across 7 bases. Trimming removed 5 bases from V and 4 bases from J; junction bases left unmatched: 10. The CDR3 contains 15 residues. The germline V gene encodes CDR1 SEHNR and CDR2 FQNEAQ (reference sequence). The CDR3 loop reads CASSRPRGESETQYF. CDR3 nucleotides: TGTGCCAGCAGCCGTCCCCGGGGGGAGTCAGAGACCCAGTACTTC.

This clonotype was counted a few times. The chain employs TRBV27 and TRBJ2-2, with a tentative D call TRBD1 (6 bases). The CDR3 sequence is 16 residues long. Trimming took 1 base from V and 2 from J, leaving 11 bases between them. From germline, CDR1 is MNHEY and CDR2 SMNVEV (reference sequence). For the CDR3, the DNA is TGTGCCAGCAGTTTATTGGGGACACAAAACACCGGGGAGCTGTTTTTT. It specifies CASSLLGTQNTGELFF.